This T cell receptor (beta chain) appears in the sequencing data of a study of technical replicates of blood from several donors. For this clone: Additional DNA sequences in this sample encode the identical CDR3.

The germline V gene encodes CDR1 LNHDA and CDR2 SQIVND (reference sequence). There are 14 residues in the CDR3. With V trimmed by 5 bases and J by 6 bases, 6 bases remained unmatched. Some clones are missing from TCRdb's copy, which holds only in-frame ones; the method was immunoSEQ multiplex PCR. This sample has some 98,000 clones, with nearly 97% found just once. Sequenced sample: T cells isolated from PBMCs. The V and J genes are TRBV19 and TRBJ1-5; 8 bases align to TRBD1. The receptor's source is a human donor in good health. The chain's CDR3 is CASSSAGGSQPQHF. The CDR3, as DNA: TGTGCCAGTAGTTCCGCAGGGGGCTCTCAGCCCCAGCATTTT.